This T cell receptor beta chain is from a study of T cells in localized non-small cell lung cancer. Only in-frame clones appear in the TCRdb table, and some are missing; sequencing was by immunoSEQ multiplex PCR. This sample carries around 79,000 clones, about 78% of them seen once, and the ten largest clones take 15% to 20%. Remarks on this clone: The antigen is undetermined.

Study-level points and caveats: Greater T cell density in blood accompanied longer overall survival. Adjacent lung had a median roughly 61 of the 100 largest tumor clones. Uninvolved adjacent lung had higher T cell clonality than tumor and all other tissues.

The TCR sequence derives from a man between 40 and 69 years old with stage II squamous cell lung carcinoma. The sequencing here drew on PBMCs, taken before any cancer treatment.

This CDR3 is CAISGGTGHNEKLFF. The CDR3, as DNA: TGTGCCATCAGTGGGGGGACAGGGCATAATGAAAAACTGTTTTTT. The gene calls are TRBV10-3 and TRBJ1-4; 9 nucleotides line up with TRBD1. This CDR3 comprises 15 residues. V shed 4 bases and J 4 bases; nucleotides not matched to a gene: 4. The germline gives CDR1 ENHRY, CDR2 SYGVKD.